This T cell receptor beta chain was sequenced for a study of OX40 agonist ivuxolimab in advanced cancers. Study details: Two cutaneous melanoma patients and one hepatocellular carcinoma patient, three in all, had partial responses.

Collection of blood occurred at baseline, at cycle 4 day 1, and at cycle 7 day 1. Using immunoSEQ multiplex PCR, the repertoire was profiled, and TCRdb retains in-frame clones only, with some absent. The sample has some 20,000 clones; about 80% are singletons. This clone was counted a few times. Trimming removed 7 bases from V and 7 bases from J, with 13 bases in between. This CDR3 comprises 13 residues. Germline V gene lookup returns CDR1 SGHTA and CDR2 FQGNSA. J is TRBJ2-2 and V is TRBV7-2; D is possibly TRBD2 (6 bases). Sample: CD4+ or CD8+ T cells sorted from blood, taken in a trial of the OX40 agonist ivuxolimab. This clonotype was obtained from an adult with an advanced solid tumor such as melanoma, head and neck, liver or kidney cancer. CDR3 loop: CASTRTKIGELFF. CDR3 DNA: TGTGCCAGCACCCGGACTAAAATCGGGGAGCTGTTTTTT.